This record concerns one TCR beta chain sequence. The data were obtained in a study of T cell changes during pregnancy in multiple sclerosis. Here immunoSEQ multiplex PCR was the method, and the copy in TCRdb shows in-frame clones only, minus some. This sample carries approximately 45,000 clones, around 90% of them seen once, and the ten largest clones take around 2.6%. Germline CDR1 is SGDLS and CDR2 is YYNGEE. Deletions cut 6 bases from V and 9 bases from J, with 29 bases between. The CDR3 runs 17 residues. The sample consisted of CD8+ T cells from peripheral blood mononuclear cells, taken in the second trimester of pregnancy. The TCR sequence derives from a female donor with multiple sclerosis, enrolled in a pregnancy study. The chain links TRBV9 to TRBJ2-3; TRBD2 is a possible D gene (6 bases). As DNA, the CDR3 is TGTGCCAGCACCGCCTCCCCTAGCGAGCCGCCCCCGGGAACGCAGTATTTT. It encodes CASTASPSEPPPGTQYF. Filled out from reference TRBV9 and TRBJ2-3, the complete variable domain reads DSGVTQTPKHLITATGQRVTLRCSPRSGDLSVYWYQQSLDQGLQFLIQYYNGEERAKGNILERFSAQQFPDLHSELNLSSLELGDSALYFCASTASPSEPPPGTQYFGPGTRLTVL.